Below, one TCR beta chain is given with its context. The antigen remains undetermined. The sample is drawn from a study of shared clonotypes between healthy human individuals. Study-wide results and limits: Represented diversity (both genetic and exposure-history) was limited by the small number of donors. All-four-donor shared clonotypes had higher generation probabilities than non-shared clonotypes did.

The genomic DNA of each subset was split evenly across several immunoSEQ plates. Using immunoSEQ multiplex PCR, the repertoire was profiled, and TCRdb retains in-frame clones only, with some absent. The sample includes about 380,000 clones, 96% of them seen just once. This receptor was obtained from a man aged 30 to 39 in good health. The sample was memory CD8+ T cells sorted from blood. Documented subset: CD45RO+ cells pooled with CCR7-negative TemRA cells.

DNA for the CDR3: TGTGCCAGCAGACGGGACGGGACCTACGAGCAGTACTTC. Amino acids: CASRRDGTYEQYF. This chain uses TRBV28 with TRBJ2-7, with D perhaps being TRBD1 or TRBD2 (5 bases each). This CDR3 is 13 amino acids long. Deletions cut 6 bases from V and 2 bases from J, with 11 bases between. Germline V gene sequence: CDR1 MDHEN, CDR2 SYDVKM. Full variable domain (remainder filled in from reference TRBV28 and TRBJ2-7): DVKVTQSSRYLVKRTGEKVFLECVQDMDHENMFWYRQDPGLGLRLIYFSYDVKMKEKGDIPEGYSVSREKKERFSLILESASTNQTSMYLCASRRDGTYEQYFGPGTRLTVT.